Shown below are 5 T cell receptor beta chains from a single sample sequenced in a study of T cells in Graves' hyperthyroidism and ophthalmopathy. What was amplified from RNA transcripts were TCR beta CDR3 regions. A set of HTBI primers served as the primers for a first-round RT-PCR of the TCR CDR3. TCRdb used MiXCR to reprocess the multiplex PCR reads, holding one entry per CDR3 protein. The sample has around 580,000 distinct CDR3 sequences, about a sixth seen once. Sequences were obtained from blood. The receptor set was obtained from a woman aged 18 to 35 with Graves' hyperthyroidism.

In this sample, this clonotype turned up many times. This sequence joins TRBV6-2 or TRBV6-3 and TRBJ1-2, with D uncertain. V was trimmed by 0 bases and J by 7 bases, leaving 12 bases between them. The CDR3 has 14 amino acids. Germline assignment: CDR1 MNHEY and CDR2 SVGEGT. The DNA of the CDR3 is TGTGCCAGCAGTTACTCGGGGATGCGCGTTGGCTACACCTTC. Translating gives CASSYSGMRVGYTF.

This clonotype was detected a few times. This sequence joins TRBV18 and TRBJ2-2, with TRBD1 matching 7 bases. V dropped 0 bases and J dropped 4; count of bases not matched to a gene: 5. This CDR3 comprises 16 residues. Germline V gives CDR1 KGHSH, CDR2 LQKENI. CDR3 sequence reads: CASSPPKGQTTGELFF. In nucleotides, the CDR3 is TGTGCCAGCTCACCACCCAAGGGACAGACCACCGGGGAGCTGTTTTTT.

This clonotype has more than one count but fewer than ten. This sequence joins TRBV7-9 and TRBJ2-3; 10 bases are shared with TRBD1. J lost 4 bases, V lost 5 bases, and 3 bases had no gene match. The CDR3 contains 14 residues. The germline CDR1 and CDR2 sequences are SEHNR and FQNEAQ (reference sequence). The CDR3 sequence: CASSRDRGADTQYF. As DNA, the CDR3 is TGTGCCAGCAGCCGGGACAGGGGAGCAGATACGCAGTATTTT.

The chain uses TRBV20-1 and TRBJ2-1; unclear D gene. The CDR3 sequence is 13 residues long. CDR1 is DFQATT, CDR2 SNEGSKA, per germline (reference sequence). V lost 4 bases, J lost 2 bases, and 9 bases lay in between. For the CDR3, the DNA is TGCAGTGCTAAAGGGATACCCTACAATGAGCAGTTCTTC. Protein product: CSAKGIPYNEQFF.

Many counts were recorded for this clonotype. This chain joins TRBV19 and TRBJ1-4, with 7 bases aligning to TRBD1. Trimming removed 4 bases from V and 4 bases from J; junction bases left unmatched: 12. The CDR3 sequence is 17 residues long. Looked up from germline, CDR1 is LNHDA and CDR2 is SQIVND (reference sequence). The CDR3 nucleotides read TGTGCCAGTAGTACATACTCCTTCGGGACAGTTAATGAAAAACTGTTTTTT. Protein: CASSTYSFGTVNEKLFF.